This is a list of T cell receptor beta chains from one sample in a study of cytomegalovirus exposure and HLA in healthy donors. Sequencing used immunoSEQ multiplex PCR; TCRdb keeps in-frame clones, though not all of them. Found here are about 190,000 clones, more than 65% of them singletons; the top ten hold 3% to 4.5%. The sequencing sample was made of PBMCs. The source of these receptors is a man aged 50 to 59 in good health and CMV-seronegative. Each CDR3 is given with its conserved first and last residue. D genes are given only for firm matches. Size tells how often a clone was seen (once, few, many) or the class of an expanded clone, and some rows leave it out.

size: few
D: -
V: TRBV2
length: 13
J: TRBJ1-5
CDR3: CASSPPRGQPQHF
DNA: TGTGCCAGCAGCCCTCCCCGAGGACAGCCCCAGCATTTT

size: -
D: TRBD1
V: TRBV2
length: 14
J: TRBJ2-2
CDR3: CASSWDRGTGELFF
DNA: TGTGCCAGCAGTTGGGACAGGGGGACCGGGGAGCTGTTTTTT

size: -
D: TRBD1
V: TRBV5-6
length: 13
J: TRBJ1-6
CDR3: CASSWGTGSPLHF
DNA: TGTGCCAGCAGCTGGGGGACAGGTTCACCCCTCCACTTT

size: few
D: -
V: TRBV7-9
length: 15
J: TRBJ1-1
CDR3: CASSPPGRAGTEAFF
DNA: TGTGCCAGCAGCCCCCCTGGGAGGGCAGGGACTGAAGCTTTCTTT

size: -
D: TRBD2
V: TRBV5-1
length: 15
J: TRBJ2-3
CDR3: CASSSGGGPPDTQYF
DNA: TGCGCCAGCAGCTCCGGGGGGGGACCCCCGGATACGCAGTATTTT

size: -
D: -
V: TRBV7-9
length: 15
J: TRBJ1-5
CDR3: CSSSLGDRFNQPQHF
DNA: TGTTCCAGCAGCTTAGGTGACAGGTTCAATCAGCCCCAGCATTTT

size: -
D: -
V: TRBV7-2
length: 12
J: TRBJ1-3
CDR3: CASSRVAGTIYF
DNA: TGTGCCAGCAGCCGGGTCGCCGGCACCATATATTTT

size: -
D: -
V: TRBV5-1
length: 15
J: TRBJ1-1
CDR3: CASSGGTIVNTEAFF
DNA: TGCGCCAGCAGCGGGGGGACGATTGTCAACACTGAAGCTTTCTTT

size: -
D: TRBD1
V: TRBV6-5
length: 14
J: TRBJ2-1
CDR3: CASRSGTGINEQFF
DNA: TGTGCCAGCAGGTCCGGGACAGGGATCAATGAGCAGTTCTTC

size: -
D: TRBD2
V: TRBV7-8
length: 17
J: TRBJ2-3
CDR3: CASSPKRGSEPADTQYF
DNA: TGTGCCAGCAGCCCAAAGCGGGGGAGCGAACCGGCAGATACGCAGTATTTT

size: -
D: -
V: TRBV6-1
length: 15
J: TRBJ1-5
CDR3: CASTGSGVGNQPQHF
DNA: TGTGCCAGTACCGGCTCAGGGGTTGGGAATCAGCCCCAGCATTTT

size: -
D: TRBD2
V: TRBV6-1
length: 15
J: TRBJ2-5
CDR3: CASSDPLGGRVTQYF
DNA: TGTGCCAGCAGTGATCCCCTCGGAGGGAGGGTGACCCAGTACTTC

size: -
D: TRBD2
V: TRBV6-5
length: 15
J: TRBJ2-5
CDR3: CASSQPGTSEETQYF
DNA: TGTGCCAGCAGTCAACCAGGGACTAGCGAAGAGACCCAGTACTTC

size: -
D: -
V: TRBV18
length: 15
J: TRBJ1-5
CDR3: CASSSLQGGYQPQHF
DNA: TGTGCCAGCTCATCCCTTCAGGGAGGATATCAGCCCCAGCATTTT

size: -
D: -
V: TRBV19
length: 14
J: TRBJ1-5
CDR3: CASSSRDKNQPQHF
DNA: TGTGCCAGTTCTTCCAGGGATAAGAATCAGCCCCAGCATTTT

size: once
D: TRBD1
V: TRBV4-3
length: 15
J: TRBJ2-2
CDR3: CASSRGTGGTGELFF
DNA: TGCGCCAGCAGCCGAGGGACAGGGGGCACCGGGGAGCTGTTTTTT

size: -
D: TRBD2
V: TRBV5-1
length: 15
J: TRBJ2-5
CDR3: CASRGASGGQETQYF
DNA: TGCGCCAGCAGAGGGGCTAGCGGGGGCCAAGAGACCCAGTACTTC

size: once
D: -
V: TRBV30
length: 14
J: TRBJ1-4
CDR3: CAWSEKGTNEKLFF
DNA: TGTGCCTGGAGTGAGAAGGGGACTAATGAAAAACTGTTTTTT

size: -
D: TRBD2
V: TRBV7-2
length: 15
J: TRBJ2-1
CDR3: CASSQTSGVYNEQFF
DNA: TGTGCCAGCAGCCAGACTAGCGGGGTCTACAATGAGCAGTTCTTC

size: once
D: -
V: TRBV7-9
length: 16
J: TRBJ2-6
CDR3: CSSSYTPSSGANVLTF
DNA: TGTTCCAGCAGCTACACACCTAGCTCTGGGGCCAACGTCCTGACTTTC

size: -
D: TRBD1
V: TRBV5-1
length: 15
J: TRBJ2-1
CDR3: CASSGTGGPYNEQFF
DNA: TGCGCCAGCAGCGGGACAGGGGGCCCCTACAATGAGCAGTTCTTC

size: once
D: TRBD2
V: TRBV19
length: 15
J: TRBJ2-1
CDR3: CASSIIAGPGDEQFF
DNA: TGTGCCAGTAGTATCATAGCGGGGCCGGGGGATGAGCAGTTCTTC

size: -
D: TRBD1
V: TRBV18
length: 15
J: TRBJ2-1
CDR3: CASSFGGQGTNEQFF
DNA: TGTGCCAGCTCCTTCGGGGGACAGGGCACCAATGAGCAGTTCTTC

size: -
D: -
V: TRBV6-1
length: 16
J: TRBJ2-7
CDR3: CASSEAVGGSSYEQYF
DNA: TGTGCCAGCAGTGAAGCGGTTGGGGGGAGCTCCTACGAGCAGTACTTC

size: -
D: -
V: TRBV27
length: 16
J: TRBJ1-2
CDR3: CASSTKHTTGLYGYTF
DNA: TGTGCCAGCAGCACGAAACATACAACAGGGTTATATGGCTACACCTTC

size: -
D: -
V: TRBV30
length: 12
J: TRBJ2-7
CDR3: CAWSVSGNEQYF
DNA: TGTGCCTGGAGTGTATCCGGGAACGAGCAGTACTTC

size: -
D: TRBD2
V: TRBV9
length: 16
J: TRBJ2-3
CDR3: CASSVDLAGGRDTQYF
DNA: TGTGCCAGCAGCGTAGATCTAGCGGGGGGGCGGGATACGCAGTATTTT

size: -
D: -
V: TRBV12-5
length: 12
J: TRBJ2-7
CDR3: CASAKLPYEQYF
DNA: TGTGCTAGTGCAAAGCTCCCCTACGAGCAGTACTTC

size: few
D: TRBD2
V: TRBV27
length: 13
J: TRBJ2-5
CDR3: CASRETAGTTQYF
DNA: TGTGCCAGCAGGGAGACAGCGGGGACGACCCAGTACTTC

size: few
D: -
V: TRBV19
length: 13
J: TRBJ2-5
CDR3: CASTRLGAGQLNF
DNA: TGTGCCAGTACCAGACTGGGGGCCGGACAGCTAAACTTC

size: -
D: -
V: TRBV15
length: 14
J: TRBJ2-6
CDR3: CATSRPGGANVLTF
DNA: TGTGCCACCAGCAGACCAGGAGGGGCCAACGTCCTGACTTTC

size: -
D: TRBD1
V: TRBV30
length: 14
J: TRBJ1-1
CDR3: CAWRGTGLFTEAFF
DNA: TGTGCCTGGAGGGGGACAGGGCTTTTCACTGAAGCTTTCTTT

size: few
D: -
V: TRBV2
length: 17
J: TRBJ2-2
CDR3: CASGNGGGGKNTGELFF
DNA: TGTGCCAGTGGAAACGGGGGCGGGGGAAAAAACACCGGGGAGCTGTTTTTT

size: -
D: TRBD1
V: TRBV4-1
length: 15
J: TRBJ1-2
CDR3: CASSHPVRGTYGYTF
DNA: TGCGCCAGCAGCCATCCGGTCAGGGGGACCTACGGCTACACCTTC

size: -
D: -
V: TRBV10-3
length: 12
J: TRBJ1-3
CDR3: CAIRGVVDTIYF
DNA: TGTGCCATCAGAGGGGTGGTAGACACCATATATTTT

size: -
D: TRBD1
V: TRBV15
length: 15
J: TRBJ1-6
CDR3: CATRPGGMQNSPLHF
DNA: TGTGCCACCCGACCAGGGGGAATGCAGAATTCACCCCTCCACTTT

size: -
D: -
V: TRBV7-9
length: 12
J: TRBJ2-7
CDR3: CSSSFQAYEQYF
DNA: TGTTCCAGCAGCTTCCAGGCCTACGAGCAGTACTTC

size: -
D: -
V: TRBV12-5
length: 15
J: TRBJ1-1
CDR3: CASGISTVMNTEAFF
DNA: TGTGCTAGTGGTATCTCGACAGTTATGAACACTGAAGCTTTCTTT

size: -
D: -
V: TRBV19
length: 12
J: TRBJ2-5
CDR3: CASSGVWETQYF
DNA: TGTGCCAGTTCGGGGGTTTGGGAGACCCAGTACTTC

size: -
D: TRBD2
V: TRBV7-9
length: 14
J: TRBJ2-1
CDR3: CASSLVGGGDEQFF
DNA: TGTGCCAGCAGCTTAGTGGGCGGGGGAGATGAGCAGTTCTTC

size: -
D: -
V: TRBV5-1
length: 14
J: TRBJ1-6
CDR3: CASSLVSGDSPLHF
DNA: TGCGCCAGCAGCTTGGTTTCAGGGGATTCACCCCTCCACTTT